A selection of T cell receptor beta chains follows, all from one sample in a study of blood T cells in healthy people across ages. TCRdb redid the calling of the 5' RACE reads with MiXCR, one entry per CDR3 protein. The sample lists roughly 800,000 distinct CDR3 sequences, 35% to 40% occurring once. Sequences were obtained from blood. These TCRs come from a young man in good health. CDR3s leave out the opening cysteine and the closing phenylalanine or tryptophan. D genes are given only for firm matches.

D gene	V gene	CDR3 protein
TRBD2	TRBV27	ASSPSGGDYLQY
.	TRBV20-1	SARDGGRYIQY
TRBD1	TRBV10-2	ASDPGQGAYEQF
.	TRBV4-3	ASSQVHSSYEQY
.	TRBV21-1	ASSKECPGRADTQY
.	TRBV9	ASSVAADTQY
TRBD1	TRBV9	ASSPGITGAGETQY
TRBD2	TRBV20-1	SARLGTSGANEQF
.	TRBV30	AAEDWGISEKLF
.	TRBV6-6	ASSYEGNTEAF
TRBD1	TRBV9	ASSTQGTGGAGSNQPQH
TRBD2	TRBV9	ASTPGGRGNYEQY
TRBD2	TRBV7-6	ASSLVPSGARTDTQY
.	TRBV12-3/TRBV12-4	ASSSFGVKVKTQY